The present T cell receptor beta chain was sequenced within a study of shared clonotypes between healthy human individuals. Clones were read by immunoSEQ multiplex PCR, and TCRdb kept only the in-frame ones, dropping some. The repertoire holds 2,500,000 or so clones, with 85% to 95% as singletons. Deletions cut 0 bases from V and 8 bases from J, with 14 bases between. The CDR3 runs 14 residues. The V gene's germline CDR1 is SGHNT and CDR2 YYREEE (reference sequence). The sample comprised naive CD4+ T cells from PBMCs. The subset here: CD45RA+ positively selected. V usage is TRBV5-4 and J usage is TRBJ1-2; a possible D gene is TRBD1 (6 bases). The source is a man between 18 and 29 years old in good health. Some clones in this sample may be carry-over from other donors' samples. The CDR3 region has the DNA TGTGCCAGCAGCTTGGACAGGAGAGGGGGGGGCTACACCTTC. This gives the protein CASSLDRRGGGYTF. The full variable domain, with the rest looked up from reference TRBV5-4 and TRBJ1-2, is ETGVTQSPTHLIKTRGQQVTLRCSSQSGHNTVSWYQQALGQGPQFIFQYYREEENGRGNFPPRFSGLQFPNYSSELNVNALELDDSALYLCASSLDRRGGGYTFGSGTRLTVV.